Sequencing of this TCR beta chain was carried out in a study of cytomegalovirus exposure and HLA in healthy donors. Whole-study results and caveats: A link between a missense DCLRE1C variant and TCR beta V- and J-gene trimming emerged from a later analysis. Analyzed later, most CMV-associated TCR beta chains appeared HLA-restricted. About 87% or about 30% of the time was how often most TCR beta V segments were productive, according to an earlier analysis.

CDR3 length equals 12 residues. The V gene's germline CDR1 is SGHVS and CDR2 FQNEAQ. With 8 bases removed from V and 3 bases from J, the gap between germline ends came to 11 bases. This PCR relied on a set of 60 Vbeta primers and 13 Jbeta primers. Method: immunoSEQ multiplex PCR; TCRdb's copy keeps in-frame clones and lacks some. This repertoire shows some 170,000 clones, around 81% found once; its top ten account for less than 1.2%. This clone has a single count. The antigen is not known. This TCR came from a woman aged 40 to 49 in good health and CMV-seronegative. The sample taken for sequencing was PBMCs. The chain recombines TRBV7-8 with TRBJ2-7; D is unresolved. The CDR3 reads CASGGKFYEQYF. The CDR3 DNA reads TGTGCCAGCGGCGGTAAGTTCTACGAGCAGTACTTC.